This T cell receptor beta chain came from a study of radiation and T cells in renal cell carcinoma. Profiled with immunoSEQ multiplex PCR; TCRdb holds only in-frame clones, not every one. The sample contains approximately 86,000 clones, around 81% of which appear only once. The time point: blood 4 weeks post-SBRT, at nephrectomy. Documented treatment: 15 Gy SBRT to primary tumor, nephrectomy 4 weeks later. Nephrectomy followed 15 Gy stereotactic body radiation by 4 weeks. After SBRT, blood was collected at 2 and 4 weeks, plus baseline. The material sequenced was blood, taken from a patient whose treatment included radiotherapy and nephrectomy. The receptor was isolated from a man in his fifties with renal cell carcinoma.

The CDR3 protein is CASGEERREQYF. CDR3 in DNA: TGTGCCAGCGGCGAAGAGCGGCGCGAGCAGTACTTC. V is TRBV6-1 and J is TRBJ2-7, with a weak D call TRBD2 (5 bases). CDR3 length: 12 amino acids. CDR1 and CDR2 (germline): MNHNS, SASEGT. Trimming stripped 8 bases from V and 6 bases from J, with 14 bases between.